This is a list of T cell receptor beta chains from one sample in a study of shared clonotypes between healthy human individuals. TCRdb's copy holds only in-frame clones and misses some; the assay was immunoSEQ multiplex PCR. The sample records about 2 million clones, about 95% being singletons. The sample was naive CD8+ T cells sorted from blood. Receptors were obtained from a man aged 18-30 years in good health. CDR3s leave out the opening cysteine and the closing phenylalanine or tryptophan. D genes are given only for firm matches.

CDR3 protein: ASSESITGRNGYT
D gene: NA
J gene: TRBJ1-2
V gene: TRBV6-1

CDR3 protein: ASAGYHTEAF
D gene: NA
J gene: TRBJ1-1
V gene: TRBV6-6

CDR3 protein: ASGLGLVGRETQY
D gene: NA
J gene: TRBJ2-5
V gene: TRBV12-5

CDR3 protein: ASSESFTTDTQY
D gene: NA
J gene: TRBJ2-3
V gene: TRBV10-1

CDR3 protein: AWEAAGRKTEAF
D gene: NA
J gene: TRBJ1-1
V gene: TRBV30

CDR3 protein: ASSRPNGPSGREGKETQY
D gene: TRBD2
J gene: TRBJ2-5
V gene: TRBV18

CDR3 protein: ASSATTGDVSYEQY
D gene: TRBD1
J gene: TRBJ2-7
V gene: TRBV6-6

CDR3 protein: ASSEPRGEQY
D gene: NA
J gene: TRBJ2-7
V gene: TRBV10-1

CDR3 protein: ASSLLAGDHPF
D gene: TRBD2
J gene: TRBJ2-1
V gene: TRBV5-1

CDR3 protein: ASSTRGAGTEAF
D gene: NA
J gene: TRBJ1-1
V gene: TRBV27

CDR3 protein: AISDGTGIRFVTEAF
D gene: TRBD1
J gene: TRBJ1-1
V gene: TRBV10-3

CDR3 protein: ASSDDTTGGELF
D gene: NA
J gene: TRBJ2-2
V gene: TRBV13

CDR3 protein: ASSPRLAGSYNEQF
D gene: TRBD2
J gene: TRBJ2-1
V gene: TRBV9

CDR3 protein: ASSFAPAGYEQY
D gene: NA
J gene: NA
V gene: TRBV5-1

CDR3 protein: ASSLSPPQGHQETQY
D gene: NA
J gene: TRBJ2-5
V gene: TRBV7-6

CDR3 protein: ASSQEGFGTGTYEQY
D gene: TRBD1
J gene: TRBJ2-7
V gene: TRBV4-1

CDR3 protein: ASSPPSGLAGGRGNEQF
D gene: TRBD2
J gene: TRBJ2-1
V gene: TRBV14